This T cell receptor (beta chain) was observed in a study of blood T cells in healthy people across ages. Notes on the study in general: Age showed a roughly linear inverse relationship with TCR beta diversity per million T cells.

About this clonotype: Its antigen is unknown.

This CDR3 has 15 residues. The germline V gene encodes CDR1 LGHDT and CDR2 YNNKEL (reference sequence). The trim removed 3 bases at V and 5 bases at J, leaving 9 bases unmatched. A second roughly 7 to 11 cycle PCR used barcoded and J-beta primers. A template-switch adaptor that had 12 random nucleotides put a tag on each cDNA molecule. TCRdb reanalysed the 5' RACE reads using MiXCR and keeps one entry per CDR3 protein. The data show hundreds of thousands of distinct CDR3 sequences, nearly 60% seen once. V gene TRBV3-1 combines with J gene TRBJ1-1; 7 bases are shared with TRBD1. Sequencing was carried out using blood. This sequence originates from a man aged 25 to 40 in good health. The CDR3 spells CASSQRWQGGTEAFF. In DNA, the CDR3 is TGTGCCAGCAGCCAGCGATGGCAGGGGGGAACTGAAGCTTTCTTT. The entire variable domain, with the rest obtained from reference TRBV3-1 and TRBJ1-1, is as follows: DTAVSQTPKYLVTQMGNDKSIKCEQNLGHDTMYWYKQDSKKFLKIMFSYNNKELIINETVPNRFSPKSPDKAHLNLHINSLELGDSAVYFCASSQRWQGGTEAFFGQGTRLTVV.